One and the same sample provided the 4 T cell receptor beta chains below, sequenced in a study of blood T cells in healthy people across ages. Then a second PCR, running about 6 to 12 cycles, was carried out with a sample-barcoded 5' primer and a J-beta primer mix. In TCRdb, the 5' RACE reads were re-called with MiXCR into one record per CDR3 protein. The sample contains about 1,800,000 distinct CDR3 sequences, approximately 28% of which appear only once. Sequencing was carried out using blood. The receptors were sampled from a woman under 40 in good health.

About this clonotype itself: A much more abundant neighbour one base away suggests this may be a read error. The chain carries TRBV4-3 and TRBJ2-3; D might be TRBD2 (5 bases). The length of the CDR3 is 15 residues. CDR1 is LGHNA, CDR2 YSLEER, per germline. V dropped 4 bases and J dropped 4 bases, with 15 bases sitting between them. CDR3 loop: CASSLKGSGADTQYF. CDR3 DNA sequence: TGCGCCAGCAGCCTAAAAGGGAGTGGAGCAGATACGCAGTATTTT.

This clonotype has just a few counts. The chain is built from TRBV7-8 and TRBJ2-6, with 10 bases fitting TRBD1. The trim removed 3 bases at V and 4 bases at J, leaving 6 bases unmatched. The CDR3 runs 17 residues. In germline, CDR1 is SGHVS, CDR2 FQNEAQ. CDR3 nucleotides: TGTGCCAGCAGCTTCCGACAGGGGGCTGGAGGGGCCAACGTCCTGACTTTC. This encodes CASSFRQGAGGANVLTF.

This clonotype has at least ten counts. CDR3 loop: CSVEGQTTYEQYF. In nucleotides, the CDR3 is TGCAGCGTTGAAGGGCAGACAACCTACGAGCAGTACTTC. This sequence joins TRBV29-1 and TRBJ2-7; no definite D call. The CDR3 sequence is 13 residues long. Germline values: CDR1 SQVTM, CDR2 ANQGSEA. Trimming removed 1 base at V and 2 bases at J, with 9 bases between.

This clonotype was counted a single time. The chain joins TRBV11-2 to TRBJ2-1, with unresolved D. The CDR3 is 12 residues long. V shed 0 bases and J shed 9 bases, with 6 bases lying between them. Germline values: CDR1 SGHAT, CDR2 FQNNGV. The CDR3 DNA reads TGTGCCAGCAGCTTAGAGTATACTGAGCAGTTCTTC. This encodes CASSLEYTEQFF.